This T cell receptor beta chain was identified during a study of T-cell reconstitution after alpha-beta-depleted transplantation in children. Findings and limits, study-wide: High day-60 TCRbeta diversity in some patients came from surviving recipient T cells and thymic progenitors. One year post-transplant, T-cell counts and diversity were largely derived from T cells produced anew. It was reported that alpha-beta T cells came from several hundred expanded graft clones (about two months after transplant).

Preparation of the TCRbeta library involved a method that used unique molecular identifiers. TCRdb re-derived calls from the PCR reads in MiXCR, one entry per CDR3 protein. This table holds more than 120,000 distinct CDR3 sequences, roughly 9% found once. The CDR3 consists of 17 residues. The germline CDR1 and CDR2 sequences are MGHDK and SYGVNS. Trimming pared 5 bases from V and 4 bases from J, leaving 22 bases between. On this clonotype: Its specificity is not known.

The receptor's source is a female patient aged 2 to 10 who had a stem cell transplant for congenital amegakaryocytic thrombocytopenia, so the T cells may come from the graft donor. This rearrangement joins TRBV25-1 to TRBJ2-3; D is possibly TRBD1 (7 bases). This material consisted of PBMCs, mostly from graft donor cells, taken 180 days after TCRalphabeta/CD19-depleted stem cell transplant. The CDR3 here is CASSRRTGGGTPDTQYF. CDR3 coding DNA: TGTGCCAGCAGTAGGCGGACAGGAGGGGGGACCCCAGATACGCAGTATTTT. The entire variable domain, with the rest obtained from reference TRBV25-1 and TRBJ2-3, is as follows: EADIYQTPRYLVIGTGKKITLECSQTMGHDKMYWYQQDPGMELHLIHYSYGVNSTEKGDLSSESTVSRIRTEHFPLTLESARPSHTSQYLCASSRRTGGGTPDTQYFGPGTRLTVL.